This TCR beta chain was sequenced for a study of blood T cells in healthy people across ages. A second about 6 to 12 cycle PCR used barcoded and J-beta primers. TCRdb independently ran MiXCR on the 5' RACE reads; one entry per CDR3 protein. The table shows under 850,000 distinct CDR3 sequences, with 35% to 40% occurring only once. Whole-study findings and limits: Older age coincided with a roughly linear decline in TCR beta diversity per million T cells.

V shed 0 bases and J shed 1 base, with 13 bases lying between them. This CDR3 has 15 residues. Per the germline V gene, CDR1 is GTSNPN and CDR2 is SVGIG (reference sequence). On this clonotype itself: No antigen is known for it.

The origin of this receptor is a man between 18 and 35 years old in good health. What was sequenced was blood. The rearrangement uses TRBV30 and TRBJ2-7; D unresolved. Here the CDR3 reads CAWSVLPRGSYEQYF. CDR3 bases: TGTGCCTGGAGTGTACTGCCCCGCGGATCCTACGAGCAGTACTTC.